This TCR beta chain was identified in a study of cytomegalovirus exposure and HLA in healthy donors. Study-wide points: The authors enumerated 150 to 200 TCR beta chains as linked to cytomegalovirus. TCR beta V- and J-gene trimming was later associated with a missense DCLRE1C variant. Most CMV-associated TCR beta chains were later found to appear HLA-restricted.

Unmatched junction bases numbered 16, after V lost 5 bases and J lost 14 bases. CDR3 length: 14 residues. Germline-derived CDR1 and CDR2 are SGHTA and FQGNSA. As concerns this clone: The antigen is undetermined.

In the PCR, 60 Vbeta and 13 Jbeta primers were used. Repertoires were generated with immunoSEQ multiplex PCR, while TCRdb's copy carries only in-frame clones and drops some. The table lists about 62,000 clones, approximately 89% of them singletons. V is TRBV7-2 and J is TRBJ1-2; 8 positions agree with TRBD1. The sample comprised PBMCs. The sequence derives from a man aged 18 to 29 in good health and CMV-seronegative. The CDR3 protein is CASSPWTGSDTTTF. As DNA, the CDR3 is TGTGCCAGCAGCCCCTGGACAGGGTCTGATACTACGACCTTC.